This T cell receptor (beta chain) was found in a study of post-analysis software for immune sequencing data. The authors incorporated unique molecular identifiers into the TCR beta cDNA libraries. TCRdb re-derived calls from the PCR reads in MiXCR, one entry per CDR3 protein. The data hold 650,000 to 900,000 distinct CDR3 sequences, with just over 45% observed a single time. In this sample, this clonotype turned up a few times. Its antigen is still unknown. Trimming took 4 bases from V and 6 from J, leaving 17 bases between them. The germline CDR1 and CDR2 sequences are SGHTA and FQGNSA. The CDR3 loop spans 15 amino acids. The study's findings and limits: Strong co-clustering by F measure was seen for same-batch samples. With TRBV5-6, TRBV5-1 and TRBV20-1 included, a handful of TRBV segments were more frequent in patients than in controls. Controls showed significantly higher normalized Chao1 diversity than did multiple sclerosis patients.

The genes are TRBV7-2 and TRBJ2-3, with D possibly matching TRBD1 (5 bases). This receptor was identified in a girl between 5 and 17 years old with multiple sclerosis. The specimen sequenced was blood. CDR3 nucleotides: TGTGCCAGCAGCTCAGACAGCTCTCCGTATGATACGCAGTATTTT. As protein: CASSSDSSPYDTQYF.